The clone carrying this T cell receptor (beta chain) was observed at least ten times. The antigen is not known. V lost 5 bases, J lost 0 bases, and 5 bases stayed unmatched. CDR3 size: 16 residues. Germline lookup yields CDR1 SEHNR and CDR2 FQNEAQ (reference sequence). These data are taken from a study of T-cell memory formation after mild COVID-19. In the study overall: In these data, TCR clusters were largely donor specific. Study-wide findings and caveats: CD4+ contracting clones were mainly CM and EM; CD8+ ones, EMRA. Nothing showed for sure that second-wave clones peaking on day 37 were SARS-CoV-2 specific. There was a balanced CD4/CD8 profile in clones contracting day 15 to 85, and later expanders leaned CD4+.

TCRdb processed the 5' RACE reads anew with MiXCR; each CDR3 protein has one entry. The sample yields 200,000 to 250,000 distinct CDR3 sequences, around 9.1% seen once. The sequenced material came from PBMCs or a T cell subset sorted from them (not recorded which). This TCR came from a young man who had mild COVID-19 (a few samples of this study predate the infection). Cell type and time point are not known. The chain joins TRBV7-9 to TRBJ2-7; 12 nucleotides line up with TRBD2. CDR3: CASSLRLAGVSYEQYF. CDR3 bases: TGTGCCAGCAGCCTGCGACTAGCGGGGGTCTCCTACGAGCAGTACTTC.